The 5 T cell receptor beta chains presented below share a single source sample, sequenced in a study of OX40 agonist ivuxolimab in advanced cancers. Libraries were prepared by immunoSEQ multiplex PCR; TCRdb keeps only in-frame clonotypes and omits some of them. The profile covers about 75,000 clones, with roughly 86% appearing a single time and roughly 8% taken by the ten largest. The starting material was CD4+ or CD8+ T cells sorted from blood, obtained in a trial of the OX40 agonist ivuxolimab. These receptors were taken from an adult with an advanced solid tumor such as melanoma, head and neck, liver or kidney cancer.

The chain has TRBV5-6 and TRBJ1-3; D remains ambiguous. The CDR3 totals 14 residues. The germline V gene encodes CDR1 SGHDT and CDR2 YYEEEE. V was pared by 1 base and J by 4 bases, with 9 bases between. CDR3 DNA sequence: TGTGCCAGCAGCTTGATAGGCGGAGGAAACACCATATATTTT. Protein: CASSLIGGGNTIYF.

This clone came up once. The CDR3 DNA is TGTGCCAGCAGCTTGTCGACAGGGATTAGATTCCAGCCCCAGCATTTT. Encoded protein: CASSLSTGIRFQPQHF. The chain employs TRBV7-2 and TRBJ1-5; 7 bases map to TRBD1. Germline CDR1 is SGHTA and CDR2 is FQGNSA. The CDR3 is 16 residues long. J was trimmed by 7 bases and V by 3 bases; bases with no gene match: 12.

Only a few counts were recorded for this clone. V is TRBV5-5 and J is TRBJ1-2, with D unresolved. From germline, CDR1 is SGHKS and CDR2 YYEKEE (reference sequence). The CDR3 loop spans 14 amino acids. Trimming removed 2 bases at V and 8 bases at J, with 16 bases between. CDR3 in amino acids: CASSFGRWEYGYTF. The CDR3 DNA follows: TGTGCCAGCAGCTTTGGGCGCTGGGAGTACGGCTACACCTTC.

The chain joins TRBV6-5 to TRBJ2-1; 9 nucleotides agree with TRBD1. Germline V gene lookup returns CDR1 MNHEY and CDR2 SVGAGI. Trimming took 1 base from V and 10 from J; bases not matched to a gene: 11. The CDR3 is made up of 16 amino acids. CDR3 nucleotides: TGTGCCAGCAGTTACTTCTTAGTTACGGGGACAGGGGAGCAGTTCTTC. Protein sequence: CASSYFLVTGTGEQFF.

The rearrangement joins TRBV9 to TRBJ2-2, with TRBD2 identical over 15 bases. This CDR3 contains 18 residues. CDR1 and CDR2 from the germline V gene are SGDLS and YYNGEE. V trimming: 4 bases; J trimming: 0 bases; junction bases outside the gene matches: 4. As DNA, the CDR3 is TGTGCCAGCAGCCTCCGGACTAGCGGGGGGGCGAACACCGGGGAGCTGTTTTTT. Translation gives CASSLRTSGGANTGELFF.